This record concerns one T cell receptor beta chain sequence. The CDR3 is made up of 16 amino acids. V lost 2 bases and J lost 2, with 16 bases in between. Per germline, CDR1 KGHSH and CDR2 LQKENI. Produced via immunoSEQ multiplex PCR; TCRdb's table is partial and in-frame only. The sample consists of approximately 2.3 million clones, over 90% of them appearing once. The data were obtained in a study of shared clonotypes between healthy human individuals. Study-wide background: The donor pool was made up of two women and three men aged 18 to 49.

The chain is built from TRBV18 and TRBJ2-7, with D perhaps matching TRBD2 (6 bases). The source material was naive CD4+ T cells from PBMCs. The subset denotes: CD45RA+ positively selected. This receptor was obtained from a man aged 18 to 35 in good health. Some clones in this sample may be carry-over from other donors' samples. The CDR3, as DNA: TGTGCCAGCTCACCAGGTCGTCCGGGACTTCCCTACGAGCAGTACTTC. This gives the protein CASSPGRPGLPYEQYF.